This is a list of T cell receptor beta chains from one sample in a study of shared clonotypes between healthy human individuals. Sequencing used immunoSEQ multiplex PCR; TCRdb keeps in-frame clones, though not all of them. Here the sample spans over 1.4 million clones, roughly 96% being singletons. Sequences were obtained from naive CD4+ T cells sorted from blood. These receptors were taken from a man younger than 40 in good health. CDR3s include the opening cysteine and the closing phenylalanine or tryptophan. A D gene is named only where the DNA matches it firmly. Expanded clones are given a class, and other clones once, few, many or no size at all.

cdr3_nt,cdr3_aa,v_call,d_call,j_call,clone_size
TGTGCCAGCAGCTTGGGGGTCAGGGAAAGTTACGGGTACGAGCAGTACTTC,CASSLGVRESYGYEQYF,TRBV5-6,NA,TRBJ2-7,NA
TGTGCCAGCAGCTTTTGGACTTTCTATGGCTACACCTTC,CASSFWTFYGYTF,TRBV5-4,NA,TRBJ1-2,NA
TGTGCCAGCTCACCACGACACCTTCTGGAAGCTTTCTTT,CASSPRHLLEAFF,TRBV18,NA,TRBJ1-1,NA
TGCAGCGTTGGGGAGGGCCTGACCTATGGCTACACCTTC,CSVGEGLTYGYTF,TRBV29-1,NA,TRBJ1-2,NA
TGTGCCAGCAGCTTAGGAAGTGGTGATCAGCCCCAGCATTTT,CASSLGSGDQPQHF,TRBV7-2,NA,TRBJ1-5,NA
TGTGCCAGCAGCGTAGGCGGTAGCGGGGCCCCCTACGAGCAGTACTTC,CASSVGGSGAPYEQYF,TRBV9,TRBD2,TRBJ2-7,NA
TGTGCCAGCAGCCCAGGGACAGTAGAGGGAGAGACCCAGTACTTC,CASSPGTVEGETQYF,TRBV11-2,TRBD1,TRBJ2-5,NA
TGCGCTACGAACCAGGGTGGTAGGGGACGGGTCTACGAGCAGTACTTC,CATNQGGRGRVYEQYF,TRBV5-1,NA,TRBJ2-7,NA
TGTGCCAGCAGCGTAGACAGTTCTCTGGAAGGCAAAAACATTCAGTACTTC,CASSVDSSLEGKNIQYF,TRBV9,NA,TRBJ2-4,NA
TGCGCCAGCAGCCCAGGACAGACAATTACGCAGTATTTT,CASSPGQTITQYF,TRBV10-1,NA,TRBJ2-3,NA
TGTGCCAGCAGCTTGGTGCGTAACTCTGGAAACACCATATATTTT,CASSLVRNSGNTIYF,TRBV5-6,NA,TRBJ1-3,NA
TGTGCCAGCAGCTTACGCGGGTCTACAGATACGCAGTATTTT,CASSLRGSTDTQYF,TRBV7-8,NA,TRBJ2-3,NA
TGCGCCAGCAGCCAAGCTCTTGGAAGTTCCGGATACACCATATATTTT,CASSQALGSSGYTIYF,TRBV4-3,NA,TRBJ1-3,NA
TGCGCCAGCAGCTTGGCCGGAAACTTCTGGACAGGGGGTAACGAGCAGTACTTC,CASSLAGNFWTGGNEQYF,TRBV5-1,TRBD1,TRBJ2-7,NA
TGTGCCAGCTCACCCGGCGAACTACCCACAGATACGCAGTATTTT,CASSPGELPTDTQYF,TRBV18,NA,TRBJ2-3,once
TGTGCCTGGAGTGTCCGGGACAGGGCTCACAATGAGCAGTTCTTC,CAWSVRDRAHNEQFF,TRBV30,TRBD1,TRBJ2-1,NA
TGTGCCAGCAGCTCCCGACTAGCGGGAGCCTACGAGCAGTACTTC,CASSSRLAGAYEQYF,TRBV7-2,TRBD2,TRBJ2-7,few
TGTGCCAGCTCACCCGACTTGATCACCGGGGAGCTGTTTTTT,CASSPDLITGELFF,TRBV18,NA,TRBJ2-2,NA
TGCGCCAGCAGCAAAGCCGGGACTGTCACCTACGAGCAGTACTTC,CASSKAGTVTYEQYF,TRBV5-1,NA,TRBJ2-7,NA
TGTGCCAGCAGTTCTTTCCCTCGCAATCAGCCCCAGCATTTT,CASSSFPRNQPQHF,TRBV28,NA,TRBJ1-5,NA
TGTGCCAGCAGCCAAGATATCGGACGGCCCTCCGGGGAGCTGTTTTTT,CASSQDIGRPSGELFF,TRBV14,NA,TRBJ2-2,NA
TGCGCCAGCAGTGAGGCCGGCGGAGGGTATCAGCCCCAGCATTTT,CASSEAGGGYQPQHF,TRBV10-2,NA,TRBJ1-5,NA
TGCGCCAGCAGTGAGAACACTGAAGCTTTCTTT,CASSENTEAFF,TRBV10-2,NA,TRBJ1-1,NA
TGCAGCGTTGGGGTCTCGTACAATGAGCAGTTCTTC,CSVGVSYNEQFF,TRBV29-1,NA,TRBJ2-1,NA
TGTGCCAGCTCACCCTGGATGGGCAGTGGGAGCACAGATACGCAGTATTTT,CASSPWMGSGSTDTQYF,TRBV18,NA,TRBJ2-3,NA
TGTGCCAGCAGCGCCCATAGCGGGCGAAGAACAGATACGCAGTATTTT,CASSAHSGRRTDTQYF,TRBV7-3,TRBD2,TRBJ2-3,once
TGCGCCAGCAGCCAAGGGACTAGCGGGAGCGGGGTCGCAGAGACCCAGTACTTC,CASSQGTSGSGVAETQYF,TRBV4-1,TRBD2,TRBJ2-5,NA
TGTGCCAGCATGGTAAGGGGTTCTAAAGATACGCAGTATTTT,CASMVRGSKDTQYF,TRBV5-6,NA,TRBJ2-3,NA
TGTGCCAGCAGTTCCGGGACAGGGGGCGAGCAGTACTTC,CASSSGTGGEQYF,TRBV2,TRBD1,TRBJ2-7,NA
TGTGCCAGCAGCTCGGGACTAGCGGGAGTGAAAGAGCAGTACTTC,CASSSGLAGVKEQYF,TRBV11-2,TRBD2,TRBJ2-7,NA
TGTGCCAGTAGGGAGGGACAGGGGAACAGCCAGCCCCAGCATTTT,CASREGQGNSQPQHF,TRBV19,TRBD1,TRBJ1-5,NA
TGTGCCAGCAGCCAAACGAACTTCCAAGAGACCCAGTACTTC,CASSQTNFQETQYF,TRBV14,NA,TRBJ2-5,NA
TGTGCCAGCAGTCTTAATGAAGATACGCAGTATTTT,CASSLNEDTQYF,TRBV28,NA,TRBJ2-3,NA
TGTGCCAGCAGCAAACTAGCGGGAGAGGCAGATACGCAGTATTTT,CASSKLAGEADTQYF,TRBV5-4,TRBD2,TRBJ2-3,once
TGTGCCAGCAGCCTAACCCCCCCCCAGGGAACTGAAGCTTTCTTT,CASSLTPPQGTEAFF,TRBV28,NA,TRBJ1-1,NA
TGTGCCAGCAGTGAAAGGGGGGGACTAGGGGCCTACGAGCAGTACTTC,CASSERGGLGAYEQYF,TRBV2,TRBD2,TRBJ2-7,NA
TGTGCCACCCGCCATACTTCTAGCGGGAGCCCAGATACGCAGTATTTT,CATRHTSSGSPDTQYF,TRBV15,TRBD2,TRBJ2-3,NA
TGTGCCAGCAGTGAACAGGGTCCCTCGAACTATGGCTACACCTTC,CASSEQGPSNYGYTF,TRBV6-1,NA,TRBJ1-2,NA
TGTGCCAGCTCTCTCATCACAGATACGCAGTATTTT,CASSLITDTQYF,TRBV18,NA,TRBJ2-3,NA
TGTGCCAGTAGTATGGGCAGGGGGGCTTACGAGCAGTACTTC,CASSMGRGAYEQYF,TRBV19,NA,TRBJ2-7,NA
TGTGCCAGTAGTATCAAGGGGGCGCCTAACGGGGAGCTGTTTTTT,CASSIKGAPNGELFF,TRBV19,TRBD1,TRBJ2-2,once